This TCR beta chain was documented in a study of OX40 agonist ivuxolimab in advanced cancers. About the study: Patients received the agonistic anti-OX40 (CD134) antibody ivuxolimab. Earlier anti-PD-1, anti-PD-L1 or anti-CTLA-4 therapy was permitted; about 44% had received some.

V dropped 4 bases and J dropped 1 base, with 10 bases sitting between them. The CDR3 has 13 residues. CDR1 and CDR2 (germline): SQVTM, ANQGSEA. Assay: immunoSEQ multiplex PCR; the TCRdb copy retains only in-frame clones and omits some. Among tens of thousands of clones, just under 85% were seen once, and the ten largest hold around 1.8%. Blood specimens came from baseline, cycle 4 day 1, and cycle 7 day 1. This clonotype originated in an adult with an advanced solid tumor such as melanoma, head and neck, liver or kidney cancer. The starting material was CD4+ or CD8+ T cells sorted from blood, obtained in a trial of the OX40 agonist ivuxolimab. The chain employs TRBV29-1 and TRBJ1-1; D is unresolved. The chain's CDR3 is CSVVWQPNTEAFF. The CDR3 DNA is TGCAGCGTTGTGTGGCAGCCGAACACTGAAGCTTTCTTT.